This TCR beta chain was observed in a study of identical twins. This clonotype has more than one count but fewer than ten. Antigen: not known. The length of the CDR3 is 18 residues. CDR1 is LGHNA, CDR2 YNFKEQ, per germline. The germline V and J ends were trimmed by 4 bases and 7 bases, with 28 bases remaining between them. It was template switching that added a universal primer site, and there were unique molecular identifiers on the cDNA. TCRdb reprocessed the 5' RACE reads with MiXCR, giving one entry per CDR3 protein. Among more than 650,000 distinct CDR3 sequences, around 6% were seen once, and the ten largest hold approximately 1.6%. General study findings and limits: Within twin pairs, the out-of-frame alpha sequences they shared showed excess low generation probability.

The receptor comes from a man aged 18 to 30 in good health. This chain connects TRBV4-2 to TRBJ1-2; D possibly corresponds to TRBD1 (5 bases). Material: naive T cells sorted from blood. CDR3 amino acids: CASSPRVLRALQPGGYTF. The CDR3 region has the DNA TGTGCCAGCAGCCCTAGGGTGCTCAGGGCCCTACAGCCAGGTGGCTACACCTTC.